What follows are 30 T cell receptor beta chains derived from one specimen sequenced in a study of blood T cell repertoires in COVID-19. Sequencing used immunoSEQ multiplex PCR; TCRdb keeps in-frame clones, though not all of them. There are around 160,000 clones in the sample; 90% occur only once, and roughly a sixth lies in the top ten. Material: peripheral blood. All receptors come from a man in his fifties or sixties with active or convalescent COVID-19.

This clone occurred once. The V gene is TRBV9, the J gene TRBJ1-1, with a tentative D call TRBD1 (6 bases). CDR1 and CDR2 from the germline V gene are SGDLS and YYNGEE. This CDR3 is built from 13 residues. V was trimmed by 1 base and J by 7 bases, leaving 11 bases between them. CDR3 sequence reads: CASSVWATGEAFF. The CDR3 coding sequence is TGTGCCAGCAGCGTATGGGCGACAGGTGAAGCTTTCTTT.

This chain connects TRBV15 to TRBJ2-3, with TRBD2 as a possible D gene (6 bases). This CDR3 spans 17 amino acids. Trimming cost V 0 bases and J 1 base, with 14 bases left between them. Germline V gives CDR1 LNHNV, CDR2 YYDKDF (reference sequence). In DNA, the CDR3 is TGTGCCACCAGCAGAGATCGGTCGGAGGGAGGCACAGATACGCAGTATTTT. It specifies CATSRDRSEGGTDTQYF.

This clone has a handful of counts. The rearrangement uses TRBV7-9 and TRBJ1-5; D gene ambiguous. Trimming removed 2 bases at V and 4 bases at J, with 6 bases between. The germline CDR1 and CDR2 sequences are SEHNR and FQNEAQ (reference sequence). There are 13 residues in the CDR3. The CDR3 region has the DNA TGTGCCAGCAGCTTATACACGAATCAGCCCCAGCATTTT. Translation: CASSLYTNQPQHF.

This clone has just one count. The CDR3: CASSFRDSPGNTIYF. Written as DNA, the CDR3 is TGTGCCAGCAGCTTCCGGGACAGCCCAGGAAACACCATATATTTT. The chain is built from TRBV7-2 and TRBJ1-3, with 7 bases fitting TRBD1. Germline-derived CDR1 and CDR2 are SGHTA and FQGNSA. The V segment lost 3 bases and the J segment 4 bases; nucleotides outside the gene matches: 6. This CDR3 is built from 15 residues.

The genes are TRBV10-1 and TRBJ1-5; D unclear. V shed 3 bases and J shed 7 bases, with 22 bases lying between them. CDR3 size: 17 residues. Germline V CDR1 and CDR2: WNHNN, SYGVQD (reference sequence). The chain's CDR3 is CASSDHLRRPLRQPQHF. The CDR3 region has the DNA TGCGCCAGCAGTGACCACCTGCGCCGCCCCCTGCGGCAGCCCCAGCATTTT.

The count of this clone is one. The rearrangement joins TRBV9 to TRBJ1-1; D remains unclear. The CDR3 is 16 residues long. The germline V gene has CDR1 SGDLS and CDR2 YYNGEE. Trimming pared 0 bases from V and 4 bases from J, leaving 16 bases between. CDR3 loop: CASSVGAGRVGTEAFF. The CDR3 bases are TGTGCCAGCAGCGTAGGAGCGGGAAGGGTGGGCACTGAAGCTTTCTTT.

In DNA form, the CDR3 reads TGTGCCAGCAGGGCTACTAGCGGGGCGAACACCGGGGAGCTGTTTTTT. It specifies CASRATSGANTGELFF. The chain has TRBV2 and TRBJ2-2; 10 bases are shared with TRBD2. The CDR3 is made up of 16 amino acids. Germline V gene data show CDR1 as SNHLY and CDR2 as FYNNEI. The trim removed 6 bases at V and 0 bases at J, leaving 4 bases unmatched.

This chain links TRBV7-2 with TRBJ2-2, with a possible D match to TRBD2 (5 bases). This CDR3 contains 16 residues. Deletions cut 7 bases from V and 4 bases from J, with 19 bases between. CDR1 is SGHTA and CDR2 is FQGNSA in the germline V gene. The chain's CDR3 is CASTPPGLLTTGELFF. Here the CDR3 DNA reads TGTGCCAGCACCCCTCCCGGACTTTTGACCACCGGGGAGCTGTTTTTT.

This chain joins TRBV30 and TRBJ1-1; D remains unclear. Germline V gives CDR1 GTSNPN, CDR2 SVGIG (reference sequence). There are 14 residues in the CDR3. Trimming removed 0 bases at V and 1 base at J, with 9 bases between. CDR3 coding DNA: TGTGCCTGGAGTGTAAGATCAGGGAACACTGAAGCTTTCTTT. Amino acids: CAWSVRSGNTEAFF.

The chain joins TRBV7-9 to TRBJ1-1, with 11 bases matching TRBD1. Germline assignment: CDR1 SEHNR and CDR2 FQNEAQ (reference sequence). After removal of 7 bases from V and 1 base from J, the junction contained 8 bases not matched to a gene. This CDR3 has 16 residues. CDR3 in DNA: TGTGCCAGCACCGATTATGGACAGGGGGCGAACACTGAAGCTTTCTTT. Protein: CASTDYGQGANTEAFF.

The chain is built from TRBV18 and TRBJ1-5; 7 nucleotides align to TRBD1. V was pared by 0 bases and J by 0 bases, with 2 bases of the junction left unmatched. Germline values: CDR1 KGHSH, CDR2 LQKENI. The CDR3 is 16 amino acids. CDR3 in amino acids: CASSPPGTVSNQPQHF. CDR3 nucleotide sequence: TGTGCCAGCTCACCACCCGGGACAGTTAGCAATCAGCCCCAGCATTTT.

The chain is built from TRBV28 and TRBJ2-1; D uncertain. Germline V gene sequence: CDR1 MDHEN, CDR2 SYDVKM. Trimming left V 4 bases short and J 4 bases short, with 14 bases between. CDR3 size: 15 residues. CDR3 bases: TGTGCCAGCAGTTCTTTTCGAGACACGTACAATGAGCAGTTCTTC. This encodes CASSSFRDTYNEQFF.

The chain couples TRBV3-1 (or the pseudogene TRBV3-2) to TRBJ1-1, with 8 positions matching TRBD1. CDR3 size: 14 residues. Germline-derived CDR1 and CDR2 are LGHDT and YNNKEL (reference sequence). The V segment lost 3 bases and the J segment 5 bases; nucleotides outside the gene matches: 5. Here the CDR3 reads CASSQTGERTEAFF. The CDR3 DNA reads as TGTGCCAGCAGCCAGACAGGGGAGAGAACTGAAGCTTTCTTT.

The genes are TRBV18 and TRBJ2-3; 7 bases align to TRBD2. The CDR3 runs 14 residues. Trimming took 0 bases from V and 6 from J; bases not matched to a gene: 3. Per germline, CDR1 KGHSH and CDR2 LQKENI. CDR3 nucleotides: TGTGCCAGCTCACCACCGACTAGCCCGGATACGCAGTATTTT. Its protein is CASSPPTSPDTQYF.

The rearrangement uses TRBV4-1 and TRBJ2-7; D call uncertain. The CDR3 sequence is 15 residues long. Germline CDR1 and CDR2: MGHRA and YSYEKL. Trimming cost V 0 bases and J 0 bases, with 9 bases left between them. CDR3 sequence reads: CASSQEHISSYEQYF. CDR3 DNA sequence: TGCGCCAGCAGCCAAGAGCACATCAGCTCCTACGAGCAGTACTTC.

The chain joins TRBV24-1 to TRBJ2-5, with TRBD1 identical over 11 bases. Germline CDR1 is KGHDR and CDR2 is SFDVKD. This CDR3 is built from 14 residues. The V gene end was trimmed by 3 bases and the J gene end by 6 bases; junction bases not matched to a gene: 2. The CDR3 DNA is TGTGCCACCAGTGATGGGACAGGGGGGCAGACCCAGTACTTC. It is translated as CATSDGTGGQTQYF.

The CDR3 bases are TGTGCCAGCAGTGACTTTGACAGTGTAAGCTCTGGAAACACCATATATTTT. It specifies CASSDFDSVSSGNTIYF. The chain combines TRBV25-1 with TRBJ1-3, with D perhaps matching TRBD1 (5 bases). V was cut by 3 bases and J by 0 bases, with 15 bases left in between. This CDR3 has 17 residues. CDR1 and CDR2 (germline): MGHDK, SYGVNS. The full variable domain, rest sourced from reference TRBV25-1 and TRBJ1-3, is EADIYQTPRYLVIGTGKKITLECSQTMGHDKMYWYQQDPGMELHLIHYSYGVNSTEKGDLSSESTVSRIRTEHFPLTLESARPSHTSQYLCASSDFDSVSSGNTIYFGEGSWLTVV.

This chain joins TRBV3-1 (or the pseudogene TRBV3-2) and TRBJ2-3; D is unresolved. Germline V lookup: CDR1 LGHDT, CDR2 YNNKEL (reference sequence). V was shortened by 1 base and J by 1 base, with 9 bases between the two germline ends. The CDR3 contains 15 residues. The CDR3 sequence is CASSQGQVGTDTQYF. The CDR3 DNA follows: TGTGCCAGCAGCCAAGGGCAGGTGGGCACAGATACGCAGTATTTT.

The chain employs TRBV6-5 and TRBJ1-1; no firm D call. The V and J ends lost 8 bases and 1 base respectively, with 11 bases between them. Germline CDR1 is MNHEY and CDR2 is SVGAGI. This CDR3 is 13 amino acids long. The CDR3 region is CASRRDPNTEAFF. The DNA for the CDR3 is TGTGCCAGCCGTAGAGATCCGAACACTGAAGCTTTCTTT.

CDR3 coding DNA: TGTGCCAGCAGTGAATTCCTGGGACAGGCCTCCTACGAGCAGTACTTC. Translation: CASSEFLGQASYEQYF. The rearrangement links TRBV6-1 to TRBJ2-7, with 8 bases that match TRBD1. Trimming removed 2 bases from V and 0 bases from J; junction bases left unmatched: 6. Looked up from germline, CDR1 is MNHNS and CDR2 is SASEGT. The CDR3 extends over 16 amino acids.

As DNA, the CDR3 is TGTGCCAGCAGGAGGACAGTACCCGATACGCAGTATTTT. It translates to CASRRTVPDTQYF. The chain links TRBV6-5 to TRBJ2-3, with a weak D call TRBD1 (6 bases). Trimming removed 6 bases from V and 6 bases from J, with 13 bases in between. The CDR3 contains 13 residues. CDR1 MNHEY and CDR2 SVGAGI come from the germline V gene.

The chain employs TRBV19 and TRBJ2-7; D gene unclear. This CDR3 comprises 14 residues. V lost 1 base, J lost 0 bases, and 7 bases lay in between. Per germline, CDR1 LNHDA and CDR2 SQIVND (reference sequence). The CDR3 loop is CASSIGGISYEQYF. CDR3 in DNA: TGTGCCAGTAGTATAGGAGGCATCTCCTACGAGCAGTACTTC.

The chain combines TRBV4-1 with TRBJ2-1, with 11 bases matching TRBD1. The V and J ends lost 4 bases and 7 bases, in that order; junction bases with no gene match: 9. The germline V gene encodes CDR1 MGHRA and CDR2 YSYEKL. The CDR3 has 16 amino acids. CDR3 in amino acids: CASSPISGTGGNEQFF. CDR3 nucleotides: TGCGCCAGCAGCCCAATTTCCGGGACAGGGGGGAATGAGCAGTTCTTC.

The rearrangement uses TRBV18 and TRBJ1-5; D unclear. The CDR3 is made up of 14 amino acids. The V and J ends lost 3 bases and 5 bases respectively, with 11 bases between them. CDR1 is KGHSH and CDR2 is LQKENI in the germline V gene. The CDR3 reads CASSPRPEDQPQHF. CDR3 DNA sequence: TGTGCCAGCTCACCGAGGCCAGAAGATCAGCCCCAGCATTTT.

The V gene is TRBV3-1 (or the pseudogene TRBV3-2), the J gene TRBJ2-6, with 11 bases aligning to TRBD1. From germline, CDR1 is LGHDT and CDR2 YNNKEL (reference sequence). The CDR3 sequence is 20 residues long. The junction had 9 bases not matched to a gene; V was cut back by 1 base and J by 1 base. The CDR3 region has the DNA TGTGCCAGCAGCCAAGCCCTCTTGGGGACAGGGGGTTCTGGGGCCAACGTCCTGACTTTC. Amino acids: CASSQALLGTGGSGANVLTF.

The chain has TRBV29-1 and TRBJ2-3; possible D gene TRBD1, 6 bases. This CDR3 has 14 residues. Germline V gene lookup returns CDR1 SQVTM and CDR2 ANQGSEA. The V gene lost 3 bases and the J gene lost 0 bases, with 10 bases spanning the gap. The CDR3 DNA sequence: TGCAGCGTTGATCAGGGGACGAGCACAGATACGCAGTATTTT. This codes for CSVDQGTSTDTQYF.

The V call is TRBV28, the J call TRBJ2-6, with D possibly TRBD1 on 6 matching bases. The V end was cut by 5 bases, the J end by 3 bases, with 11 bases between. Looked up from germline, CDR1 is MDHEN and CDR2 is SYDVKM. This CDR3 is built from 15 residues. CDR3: CASSEQGFGANVLTF. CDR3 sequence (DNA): TGTGCCAGCAGTGAGCAGGGGTTTGGGGCCAACGTCCTGACTTTC. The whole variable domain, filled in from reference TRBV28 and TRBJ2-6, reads DVKVTQSSRYLVKRTGEKVFLECVQDMDHENMFWYRQDPGLGLRLIYFSYDVKMKEKGDIPEGYSVSREKKERFSLILESASTNQTSMYLCASSEQGFGANVLTFGAGSRLTVL.

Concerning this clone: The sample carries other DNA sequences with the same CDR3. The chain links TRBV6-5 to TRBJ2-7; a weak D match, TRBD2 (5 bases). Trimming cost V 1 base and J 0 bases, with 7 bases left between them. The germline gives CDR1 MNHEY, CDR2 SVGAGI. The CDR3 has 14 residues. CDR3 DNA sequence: TGTGCCAGCAGTTACTTGAGGGACTCCTACGAGCAGTACTTC. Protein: CASSYLRDSYEQYF.

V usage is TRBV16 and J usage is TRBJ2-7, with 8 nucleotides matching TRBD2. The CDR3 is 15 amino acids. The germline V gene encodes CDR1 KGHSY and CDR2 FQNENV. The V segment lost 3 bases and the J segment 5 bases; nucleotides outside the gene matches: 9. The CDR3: CASSHSRGGSDEQYF. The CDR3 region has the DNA TGTGCCAGCAGCCACTCCCGGGGGGGGAGCGACGAGCAGTACTTC.

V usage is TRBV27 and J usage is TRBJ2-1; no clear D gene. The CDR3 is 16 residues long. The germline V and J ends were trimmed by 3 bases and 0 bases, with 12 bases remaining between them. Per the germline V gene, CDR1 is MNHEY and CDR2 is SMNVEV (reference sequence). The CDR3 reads CASSFFYRSSYNEQFF. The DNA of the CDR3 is TGTGCCAGCAGTTTTTTCTACCGGAGCTCCTACAATGAGCAGTTCTTC.